This is a list of T cell receptor beta chains from one sample in a study of T cells after yellow fever vaccination. TCRdb reprocessed the 5' RACE reads via MiXCR and lists one record per CDR3 protein. The table has about 300,000 distinct CDR3 sequences, approximately 8% seen once. Sequencing was performed on CD4+ T cells sorted from PBMCs, taken 5 days after the yellow fever booster vaccination. These receptors were obtained from a man aged 18 to 29 who received the YFV17D yellow fever vaccine. The CDR3 runs from the conserved cysteine through the conserved F or W. The D gene is left open where the match is weak. Clone size, where shown, is once, few, many, or a class for clones that have expanded.

J gene	D gene	clone size	V gene	CDR3 protein	CDR3 DNA
TRBJ1-1	TRBD1	NA	TRBV5-1	CASSPPRTGDTEAFF	TGCGCCAGCAGCCCACCCAGGACAGGGGACACTGAAGCTTTCTTT
TRBJ1-2	TRBD1	many	TRBV6-5	CASSSYGQGDYGYTF	TGTGCCAGCAGTTCGTATGGACAGGGGGACTATGGCTACACCTTC
TRBJ1-4	NA	few	TRBV5-5	CASSLLLGKLFF	TGTGCCAGCAGCTTGCTCCTTGGAAAACTGTTTTTT
TRBJ1-1	NA	NA	TRBV29-1	CSVDPAYTEAFF	TGCAGCGTTGATCCAGCCTACACTGAAGCTTTCTTT
TRBJ2-1	TRBD1	few	TRBV2	CASPERTGGEQFF	TGTGCCAGCCCAGAGCGGACAGGGGGCGAGCAGTTCTTC
TRBJ2-3	NA	few	TRBV6-1	CASRTASDTQYF	TGTGCCAGTCGGACAGCCTCAGATACGCAGTATTTT
TRBJ2-5	NA	many	TRBV5-1	CASSLLGIGYQETQYF	TGCGCCAGCAGCTTACTAGGGATCGGGTACCAAGAGACCCAGTACTTC
TRBJ2-3	TRBD2	NA	TRBV5-4	CASSQVAGGITDTQYF	TGTGCCAGCAGCCAGGTGGCGGGGGGGATCACAGATACGCAGTATTTT
TRBJ2-3	NA	NA	TRBV20-1	CSARAPKVLTDTQYF	TGCAGTGCTAGAGCCCCGAAGGTCCTCACAGATACGCAGTATTTT
TRBJ1-3	TRBD1	few	TRBV7-9	CASSPTGDRTWDTIYF	TGTGCCAGCAGCCCCACTGGGGACAGGACGTGGGACACCATATATTTT
TRBJ1-6	NA	NA	TRBV19	CASDQAGGDSPLHF	TGTGCCAGCGACCAGGCAGGTGGTGATTCACCCCTCCACTTT
TRBJ1-1	NA	NA	TRBV18	CASSPSYKNTEAFF	TGTGCCAGCTCACCTTCATACAAGAACACTGAAGCTTTCTTT
TRBJ1-1	TRBD1	few	TRBV4-1	CASSQGVTGLMNTEAFF	TGCGCCAGCAGCCAAGGCGTGACAGGGCTAATGAACACTGAAGCTTTCTTT
TRBJ2-5	TRBD2	few	TRBV5-1	CASSWTSGSLGETQYF	TGCGCCAGCAGCTGGACTAGCGGATCCCTGGGGGAGACCCAGTACTTC
TRBJ2-7	NA	NA	TRBV5-1	CASSLQVSSYEQYF	TGCGCCAGCAGCTTACAGGTCAGCTCCTACGAGCAGTACTTC
TRBJ2-4	NA	few	TRBV24-1	CATSDPARGTGNIQYF	TGTGCCACCAGTGATCCAGCCAGGGGCACAGGAAACATTCAGTACTTC
TRBJ2-7	NA	many	TRBV6-6	CASSSLDGQYF	TGTGCCAGCAGTTCCCTGGACGGGCAGTACTTC
TRBJ2-4	NA	many	TRBV29-1	CSAAGGLAKNIQYF	TGCAGCGCTGCTGGGGGGCTAGCCAAAAACATTCAGTACTTC
TRBJ2-7	NA	NA	TRBV5-1	CASSLGTSRDRSYEQYF	TGCGCCAGCAGCTTGGGAACTTCCCGAGACAGGAGTTACGAGCAGTACTTC
TRBJ1-3	NA	few	TRBV5-1	CASSLAGESSGNTIYF	TGCGCCAGCAGCTTGGCAGGGGAGAGCTCTGGAAACACCATATATTTT
TRBJ2-7	NA	NA	TRBV6-6	CASSQRDTSYEQYF	TGTGCCAGCAGCCAACGGGACACCTCCTACGAGCAGTACTTC
TRBJ1-6	TRBD1	many	TRBV9	CASSDGQGYSPLHF	TGTGCCAGCAGCGACGGACAGGGGTATTCACCCCTCCACTTT
TRBJ2-7	TRBD1	few	TRBV6-5	CASSRDRGLSYEQYF	TGTGCCAGCAGTCGGGACAGGGGCTTATCCTACGAGCAGTACTTC
TRBJ1-2	TRBD1	few	TRBV20-1	CSARGDQGAPSNYGYTF	TGCAGTGCTAGAGGGGATCAGGGGGCGCCCTCTAACTATGGCTACACCTTC
TRBJ1-1	TRBD1	few	TRBV28	CASSLGTANEAFF	TGTGCCAGCAGTCTCGGGACAGCGAATGAAGCTTTCTTT
TRBJ1-5	TRBD1	NA	TRBV18	CASSYTGGNQPQHF	TGTGCCAGCTCATACACAGGGGGTAATCAGCCCCAGCATTTT
TRBJ1-6	NA	many	TRBV13	CASSQARGGPLHF	TGTGCCAGCAGCCAAGCCCGGGGGGGGCCCCTCCACTTT
TRBJ1-5	NA	once	TRBV20-1	CSIGQSNQPQHF	TGCAGTATTGGACAGAGCAATCAGCCCCAGCATTTT
TRBJ2-2	TRBD1	NA	TRBV27	CASSLSSGQVVTGELFF	TGTGCCAGCAGTTTATCCTCGGGACAGGTAGTCACCGGGGAGCTGTTTTTT
TRBJ1-5	NA	few	TRBV19	CASSTARGRAGQPQHF	TGTGCCAGTAGTACCGCCCGGGGCAGGGCGGGTCAGCCCCAGCATTTT
TRBJ2-7	NA	many	TRBV11-3	CASSLARHYEQYF	TGTGCCAGCAGCCTCGCCCGGCACTACGAGCAGTACTTC
TRBJ2-1	TRBD2	NA	TRBV3-1	CASSLAGNYNEQFF	TGTGCCAGCAGCCTAGCGGGGAACTACAATGAGCAGTTCTTC
TRBJ2-5	TRBD2	NA	TRBV20-1	CSARSPRTSGETQYF	TGCAGTGCTAGGAGTCCAAGGACTAGCGGAGAGACCCAGTACTTC
TRBJ1-5	TRBD1	NA	TRBV18	CASSPTGAMPQHF	TGTGCCAGCTCACCTACAGGGGCTATGCCCCAGCATTTT
TRBJ2-5	NA	few	TRBV6-2/TRBV6-3	CASSYSGGGAQETQYF	TGTGCCAGCAGTTACTCAGGTGGGGGGGCCCAAGAGACCCAGTACTTC
TRBJ2-3	TRBD1	few	TRBV5-1	CASSPDRARTTQYF	TGCGCCAGCAGCCCGGACAGGGCTAGAACGACGCAGTATTTT
TRBJ1-4	NA	few	TRBV2	CASRGTGNEKLFF	TGTGCCAGCAGGGGGACGGGAAATGAAAAACTGTTTTTT
TRBJ2-1	TRBD1	few	TRBV6-2/TRBV6-3	CASSGQGIHEQFF	TGTGCCAGCAGTGGACAGGGGATCCATGAGCAGTTCTTC
TRBJ2-7	TRBD2	few	TRBV6-2/TRBV6-3	CASRDQRGANYEQYF	TGTGCCAGCAGAGATCAGCGGGGAGCGAACTACGAGCAGTACTTC
TRBJ1-1	NA	few	TRBV7-3	CASNYPGPGTPYTMNTEAFF	TGTGCCAGCAACTACCCGGGTCCCGGGACACCTTATACGATGAACACTGAAGCTTTCTTT
TRBJ2-1	NA	few	TRBV7-9	CASSPSRADYNEQFF	TGTGCCAGCAGCCCCTCGAGGGCCGACTACAATGAGCAGTTCTTC
TRBJ1-3	NA	many	TRBV20-1	CSAPRTASGNTIYF	TGCAGTGCCCCTAGGACGGCCTCTGGAAACACCATATATTTT
TRBJ1-2	TRBD1	few	TRBV9	CASSARTGGSYGYTF	TGTGCCAGCAGCGCCCGAACAGGGGGCAGCTATGGCTACACCTTC
TRBJ2-3	NA	many	TRBV5-1	CASSGDSRRDTQYF	TGCGCCAGCAGTGGAGATTCTCGGAGAGATACGCAGTATTTT
TRBJ1-6	NA	few	TRBV12-3/TRBV12-4	CASSSSGSENSPLHF	TGTGCCAGCAGTTCTAGTGGCAGTGAGAATTCACCCCTCCACTTT